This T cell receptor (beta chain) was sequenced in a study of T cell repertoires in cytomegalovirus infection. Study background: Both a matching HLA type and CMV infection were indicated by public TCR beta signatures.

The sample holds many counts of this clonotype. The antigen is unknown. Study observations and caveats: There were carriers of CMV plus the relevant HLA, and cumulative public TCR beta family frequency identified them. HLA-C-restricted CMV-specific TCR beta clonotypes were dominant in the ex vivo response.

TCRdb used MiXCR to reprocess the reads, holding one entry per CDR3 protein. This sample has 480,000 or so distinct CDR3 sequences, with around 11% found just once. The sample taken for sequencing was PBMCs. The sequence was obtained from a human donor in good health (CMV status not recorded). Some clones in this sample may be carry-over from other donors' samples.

The CDR3, as DNA: TGCGCCAGCAGCCCTATACAGTCTCCTGAAGCTTTCTTT. Its protein is CASSPIQSPEAFF. The chain carries TRBV4-1 and TRBJ1-1; unclear D gene. Per the germline V gene, CDR1 is MGHRA and CDR2 is YSYEKL. V was shortened by 4 bases and J by 6 bases, with 12 bases between the two germline ends. The CDR3 is 13 amino acids.